The 28 T cell receptor beta chains in this list originate from one sample, sequenced in a study of T cell responses to AZD1222 COVID-19 vaccine. Clones were sequenced by immunoSEQ multiplex PCR, and TCRdb holds only the in-frame ones, with some missing. The sample lists some 150,000 clones, around 87% occurring once. Sample: peripheral blood, taken 28 days after the second AZD1222 dose. These receptors were collected from an adult who received the AZD1222 COVID-19 vaccine.

The chain is built from TRBV7-2 and TRBJ1-1, with D perhaps TRBD1 (5 bases). Germline V gives CDR1 SGHTA, CDR2 FQGNSA. V dropped 5 bases and J dropped 4 bases, with 11 bases sitting between them. This CDR3 is 13 amino acids long. Here the CDR3 DNA reads TGTGCCAGCAGCCCTCCGGGGGTCACTGAAGCTTTCTTT. This sequence encodes CASSPPGVTEAFF.

The chain joins TRBV28 to TRBJ1-5; 7 bases align to TRBD1. Germline trimming cut 10 bases from V and 9 bases from J; bases unmatched to any gene: 18. The germline V gene has CDR1 MDHEN and CDR2 SYDVKM. CDR3 size: 15 residues. The CDR3 here is CATQTSKGQHTPQHF. CDR3 DNA: TGTGCCACCCAAACAAGTAAGGGACAGCACACGCCCCAGCATTTT.

The chain employs TRBV12-3 or TRBV12-4 and TRBJ2-7, with 9 nucleotides matching TRBD1. J was trimmed by 6 bases and V by 1 base; bases with no gene match: 1. The CDR3 extends over 13 amino acids. CDR3 region: CASSLEQGAEQYF. The CDR3 DNA follows: TGTGCCAGCAGTTTAGAACAGGGGGCCGAGCAGTACTTC.

The chain recombines TRBV7-9 with TRBJ1-2; D gene ambiguous. The length of the CDR3 is 12 residues. V lost 5 bases and J 8 bases, leaving 12 bases between the germline ends. In germline, CDR1 is SEHNR, CDR2 FQNEAQ (reference sequence). CDR3 in amino acids: CASSQDSRGYTF. The CDR3 DNA reads TGTGCCAGCAGCCAGGATTCGAGGGGCTACACCTTC. The entire variable domain, with the rest obtained from reference TRBV7-9 and TRBJ1-2, is as follows: DTGVSQNPRHKITKRGQNVTFRCDPISEHNRLYWYRQTLGQGPEFLTYFQNEAQLEKSRLLSDRFSAERPKGSFSTLEIQRTEQGDSAMYLCASSQDSRGYTFGSGTRLTVV.

V gene TRBV5-1 combines with J gene TRBJ2-7; 12 bases are a match to TRBD2. The CDR3 is 16 residues long. Looked up from germline, CDR1 is SGHRS and CDR2 is YFSETQ. Trimming took 4 bases from V and 5 from J; bases not matched to a gene: 10. The CDR3 sequence: CASSPGTSGFTNEQYF. Written as DNA, the CDR3 is TGCGCCAGCAGCCCCGGGACTAGCGGGTTTACGAACGAGCAGTACTTC. Full variable domain (missing parts from reference TRBV5-1 and TRBJ2-7): KAGVTQTPRYLIKTRGQQVTLSCSPISGHRSVSWYQQTPGQGLQFLFEYFSETQRNKGNFPGRFSGRQFSNSRSEMNVSTLELGDSALYLCASSPGTSGFTNEQYFGPGTRLTVT.

The gene calls are TRBV19 and TRBJ1-5; perhaps TRBD1 as D (6 bases). The CDR3 contains 13 residues. The germline V gene has CDR1 LNHDA and CDR2 SQIVND (reference sequence). The V end lost 7 bases, the J end lost 5 bases, and 12 bases lay between the germline ends. Here the CDR3 reads CASNAGGYQPQHF. The CDR3 DNA is TGTGCCAGTAACGCGGGGGGCTATCAGCCCCAGCATTTT.

The rearrangement joins TRBV6-1 to TRBJ2-3; D uncertain. Looked up from germline, CDR1 is MNHNS and CDR2 is SASEGT. The CDR3 consists of 14 residues. The germline V and J ends were trimmed by 4 bases and 1 base, with 9 bases remaining between them. CDR3 residues: CASSVAGGTDTQYF. CDR3 DNA: TGTGCCAGCAGTGTAGCCGGTGGCACAGATACGCAGTATTTT.

This chain uses TRBV2 with TRBJ2-4, with D perhaps matching TRBD1 or TRBD2 (5 bases each). Trimming took 1 base from V and 0 from J, leaving 7 bases between them. The CDR3 extends over 15 amino acids. Per germline, CDR1 SNHLY and CDR2 FYNNEI. The DNA of the CDR3 is TGTGCCAGCAGTGAAGGGGGGATAGCCAAAAACATTCAGTACTTC. Translated: CASSEGGIAKNIQYF.

The CDR3 is CASSPTGGKGNQPQHF. As DNA, the CDR3 is TGTGCCAGCTCACCAACAGGGGGCAAGGGCAATCAGCCCCAGCATTTT. The chain has TRBV18 and TRBJ1-5; 9 bases are a match to TRBD1. V trimming: 2 bases; J trimming: 2 bases; junction bases outside the gene matches: 4. Per germline, CDR1 KGHSH and CDR2 LQKENI. This CDR3 is 16 amino acids long.

The CDR3 spells CASSLRQVERTGELFF. The CDR3 bases are TGTGCCAGCAGCTTGCGGCAGGTGGAGAGGACCGGGGAGCTGTTTTTT. This chain links TRBV5-6 with TRBJ2-2; D not certain. CDR3 size: 16 residues. CDR1 and CDR2 from the germline V gene are SGHDT and YYEEEE. V was cut by 1 base and J by 5 bases, with 15 bases left in between.

The genes are TRBV7-2 and TRBJ2-2; D uncertain. Germline V gene data show CDR1 as SGHTA and CDR2 as FQGNSA. V lost 5 bases and J lost 13, with 11 bases in between. There are 11 residues in the CDR3. Here the CDR3 DNA reads TGTGCCAGCAGCGCCGATCAGGTGCTGTTTTTT. Translated, it gives CASSADQVLFF.

The V call is TRBV7-8, the J call TRBJ1-5; D possibly corresponds to TRBD1 (5 bases). Germline V gene data show CDR1 as SGHVS and CDR2 as FQNEAQ. CDR3 length: 15 amino acids. Trimming removed 2 bases at V and 3 bases at J, with 11 bases between. CDR3 nucleotide sequence: TGTGCCAGCAGCTTATTTGGTGGGGCCAATCAGCCCCAGCATTTT. Protein: CASSLFGGANQPQHF.

The rearrangement links TRBV28 to TRBJ1-4; tentative D call: TRBD1 (5 bases). The CDR3 extends over 15 amino acids. The germline gives CDR1 MDHEN, CDR2 SYDVKM. Trimming left V 6 bases short and J 4 bases short, with 15 bases between. In DNA, the CDR3 is TGTGCCAGCAGCCGCACGACAGCGCGTAATGAAAAACTGTTTTTT. It yields the protein CASSRTTARNEKLFF.

The chain uses TRBV7-2 and TRBJ2-7, with D perhaps being TRBD1 or TRBD2 (6 bases each). The germline V gene encodes CDR1 SGHTA and CDR2 FQGNSA. V lost 4 bases to trimming and J lost 0 bases, with 19 bases between them. The CDR3 is 17 amino acids. CDR3 nucleotide sequence: TGTGCCAGCAGCTCAAGGGGGGATCAGTATAGCTCCTACGAGCAGTACTTC. Translated, it gives CASSSRGDQYSSYEQYF.

Turning to this clone: The same CDR3 is also encoded by other DNA sequences in this sample. CDR3 protein: CASSSLRFMNTEAFF. As DNA, the CDR3 is TGTGCCAGTAGCAGCCTTCGGTTCATGAACACTGAAGCTTTCTTT. The chain couples TRBV19 to TRBJ1-1; D is undetermined. The CDR3 is made up of 15 amino acids. Germline loops: CDR1 LNHDA, CDR2 SQIVND (reference sequence). Trimming left V 6 bases short and J 0 bases short, with 14 bases between. The complete variable domain, with remaining parts taken from reference TRBV19 and TRBJ1-1, reads DGGITQSPKYLFRKEGQNVTLSCEQNLNHDAMYWYRQDPGQGLRLIYYSQIVNDFQKGDIAEGYSVSREKKESFPLTVTSAQKNPTAFYLCASSSLRFMNTEAFFGQGTRLTVV.

CDR3 residues: CASLQGNNYGYTF. CDR3 sequence (DNA): TGTGCCAGTCTACAGGGAAATAACTATGGCTACACCTTC. The gene calls are TRBV28 and TRBJ1-2, with a tentative D call TRBD1 (6 bases). The CDR3 has 13 residues. Germline lookup yields CDR1 MDHEN and CDR2 SYDVKM. The ends were cut back, 9 bases at V and 1 base at J, with 12 bases in the middle.

The CDR3 nucleotides read TGTGCCAGCAGCCCTAGCGGGAAGGGGAAAAATGAGCAGTTCTTC. Its translation: CASSPSGKGKNEQFF. The rearrangement links TRBV7-3 to TRBJ2-1; TRBD2 aligns across 9 bases. Trimming took 5 bases from V and 7 from J; bases not matched to a gene: 9. Germline CDR1 SGHTA, CDR2 FQGTGA. The CDR3 is made up of 15 amino acids.

This clone was seen only once. V and J are TRBV28 and TRBJ2-5; D ambiguous. From germline, CDR1 is MDHEN and CDR2 SYDVKM. This CDR3 region has 15 residues. V shed 3 bases and J shed 4 bases, with 15 bases lying between them. The chain's CDR3 is CASSLDGSSRETQYF. The CDR3 DNA sequence: TGTGCCAGCAGTTTGGACGGATCAAGTCGAGAGACCCAGTACTTC.

The V gene is TRBV18, the J gene TRBJ2-3; the D gene is possibly TRBD1 (5 bases). Germline V gives CDR1 KGHSH, CDR2 LQKENI. CDR3 length: 14 residues. Trimming took 4 bases from V and 2 from J, leaving 10 bases between them. This chain's CDR3 is CASSREQVTDTQYF. CDR3 bases: TGTGCCAGCTCACGAGAACAGGTCACAGATACGCAGTATTTT.

The chain couples TRBV15 to TRBJ1-5; 9 bases align to TRBD1. The CDR3 covers 16 residues. Germline loops: CDR1 LNHNV, CDR2 YYDKDF (reference sequence). The V and J ends lost 0 bases and 6 bases, in that order; junction bases with no gene match: 6. The CDR3 sequence: CATSRDWTGDTQPQHF. The CDR3 region has the DNA TGTGCCACCAGCAGAGATTGGACAGGGGATACTCAGCCCCAGCATTTT.

V and J are TRBV7-9 and TRBJ2-5, with D unresolved. V lost 2 bases, J lost 0 bases, and 10 bases lay in between. The CDR3 length is 15 residues. Germline V gene lookup returns CDR1 SEHNR and CDR2 FQNEAQ (reference sequence). The CDR3 region is CASSLRTLDQETQYF. The DNA for the CDR3 is TGTGCCAGCAGCTTACGAACACTCGACCAAGAGACCCAGTACTTC.

This rearrangement joins TRBV10-2 to TRBJ2-2, with 7 positions matching TRBD2. From germline, CDR1 is WSHSY and CDR2 SAAADI. CDR3 length: 15 amino acids. Trimming took 3 bases from V and 9 from J; bases not matched to a gene: 10. The CDR3 DNA follows: TGCGCCAGCAGTGATTTGGGGGAGGGGCACCGGGAGCTGTTTTTT. It codes for CASSDLGEGHRELFF.

This clone appeared once. This chain joins TRBV7-2 and TRBJ1-1; a possible D gene is TRBD1 (6 bases). Trimming cost V 2 bases and J 10 bases, with 8 bases left between them. The CDR3 contains 11 residues. Germline V gene lookup returns CDR1 SGHTA and CDR2 FQGNSA. CDR3 nucleotides: TGTGCCAGCAGCTTAATAGGGGGAGCTTTCTTT. Protein product: CASSLIGGAFF.

This clone has a handful of counts. The rearrangement uses TRBV30 and TRBJ1-1; a weak D match, TRBD1 (6 bases). The CDR3 is made up of 13 amino acids. Trimming left V 0 bases short and J 5 bases short, with 10 bases between. In germline, CDR1 is GTSNPN, CDR2 SVGIG (reference sequence). CDR3 sequence: CAWSVQGMTEAFF. The CDR3 DNA sequence: TGTGCCTGGAGTGTACAGGGTATGACTGAAGCTTTCTTT.

The chain has TRBV9 and TRBJ2-3; 9 positions match TRBD2. Germline-derived CDR1 and CDR2 are SGDLS and YYNGEE. CDR3 length: 15 residues. The V gene end was trimmed by 4 bases and the J gene end by 4 bases; junction bases not matched to a gene: 7. The CDR3 here is CASSYWREGPDTQYF. In nucleotides, the CDR3 is TGTGCCAGCAGCTATTGGCGGGAGGGCCCAGATACGCAGTATTTT.

The CDR3 DNA sequence: TGTGCCGCCAGCCCAAGGACGGGAGGGAGTGGCGAGCAGTACTTC. Translating it yields CAASPRTGGSGEQYF. The gene calls are TRBV2 and TRBJ2-7; 8 bases align to TRBD2. CDR1 and CDR2 (germline): SNHLY, FYNNEI. Losses at the gene ends were 11 bases for V and 6 bases for J; bases not matched to a gene: 18. The CDR3 covers 15 residues. Using reference TRBV2 and TRBJ2-7 for the parts outside the CDR3, the full variable domain is EPEVTQTPSHQVTQMGQEVILRCVPISNHLYFYWYRQILGQKVEFLVSFYNNEISEKSEIFDDQFSVERPDGSNFTLKIRSTKLEDSAMYFCAASPRTGGSGEQYFGPGTRLTVT.

In its sample, this clone was seen once. The chain joins TRBV10-3 to TRBJ1-2; D is uncertain. This CDR3 is 12 amino acids long. CDR1 is ENHRY and CDR2 is SYGVKD in the germline V gene. Trimming left V 0 bases short and J 4 bases short, with 3 bases between. Here the CDR3 DNA reads TGTGCCATCAGTGAGTCTGGCTATGGCTACACCTTC. Translating it yields CAISESGYGYTF.

The J gene is TRBJ2-1, the V gene TRBV7-3; 13 positions match TRBD2. This CDR3 is built from 16 residues. The V gene's germline CDR1 is SGHTA and CDR2 FQGTGA. V gave up 0 bases and J gave up 6 bases; unmatched junction bases: 2. CDR3 sequence (DNA): TGTGCCAGCAGCTTAACACTAGCGGGAGGGCGCAATGAGCAGTTCTTC. Its protein is CASSLTLAGGRNEQFF.